Listed here is a single T cell receptor (beta chain). Its recognized antigen is unknown. Base qualities are not at hand, and no much larger clone is one base apart. V loses 2 bases, J loses 4 bases, and the germline ends lie 8 bases apart. Based on the germline V gene, the CDR1 and CDR2 sequences are SGHVS and FNYEAQ. The CDR3, cysteine through phenylalanine, is 14 amino acids long. This entry keeps only the CDR3 DNA: 42 bases, framed from base 1. Patients with a history of autoimmune disease or receiving systemic immunosuppression were excluded from the trial. Peripheral blood for TCR sequencing was collected from all dose cohorts at baseline, on cycle 4 day 1, and on cycle 7 day 1. The samples were drawn from a first-in-human, open-label, multicenter phase I dose-escalation trial of ivuxolimab. Adults with locally advanced or metastatic melanoma, renal cell, hepatocellular, or head and neck squamous cell carcinoma were enrolled in the trial. Before TCR sequencing, CD4+ and CD8+ T cells were separately sorted from peripheral blood.

The record originates from a study of OX40 agonist ivuxolimab in advanced cancers. Broadly, across the study: Ivuxolimab was a fully human IgG2 agonistic monoclonal antibody targeting the costimulatory receptor OX40 (CD134). Intravenous ivuxolimab was administered to patients every 2 weeks at six dose levels: 0.01, 0.1, 0.3, 1.5, 3 and 10 mg/kg. Among the approximately 54 dose-escalation patients, approximately 20 had hepatocellular carcinoma, 15 or so melanoma, 9 renal cell carcinoma and 9 head and neck cancer. The dose-escalation cohort was about 87% male with a mean age of roughly 62 years, ranging from roughly 23 to 80. Patients were allowed to have had prior anti-PD-1, anti-PD-L1 or anti-CTLA-4 therapy, and 40% to 45% of the dose-escalation patients had previously received checkpoint inhibitors. Partial responses occurred in three dose-escalation patients: two with cutaneous melanoma and one with hepatocellular carcinoma. Peripheral TCRbeta sequencing was intended to test whether TCR sequence diversity was altered and clonal T-cell expansion was caused by ivuxolimab. The monotherapy dose-escalation portion (N of about 50 patients) of the phase I ivuxolimab trial is reported in the paper. The paper as a whole reports these results and caveats: After ivuxolimab, expanded clones were on average more numerous among CD8+ T cells than among CD4+ T cells. The antigen specificity of the peripheral T cells that underwent clonal expansion was not determined. Low levels of normalized T-cell clonal expansion were also seen in some nonresponding patients. In partial responders in the 0.1-3.0 mg/kg groups, normalized peripheral clonal expansion was found to be among the lowest, especially among CD8+ T cells. Clonal expansion of both CD4+ and CD8+ blood T cells was observed from baseline to week 6 at doses 0.1 to 3.0 mg/kg.

For sequencing of the TCRbeta CDR3 region, genomic DNA was extracted from the sorted cells. The immunoSEQ Assay was used for sequencing of TCRbeta CDR3 regions. In TCRdb, the immuneACCESS table is reduced to in-frame sequences with V and J assigned. These tables do not hold every clone; where another copy was compared, an unresolved V gene accounts for under half, and the others remain unexplained. In this sample the table shows 80,000 to 130,000 clones, over 75% of which occur a single time. Approximately 0.31% of the sample is held by the ten biggest clonotypes. The sequence was obtained from an adult with an advanced solid tumor such as melanoma, head and neck, liver or kidney cancer. The V and J genes are TRBV7-6 and TRBJ2-2, with no confidently assigned D gene. The material sequenced was CD4+ or CD8+ T cells sorted from blood, taken in a trial of the OX40 agonist ivuxolimab. The DNA is as follows: TGTGCCAGCAGCTTAAGCCAGACCACCGGGGAGCTGTTTTTT. Its product reads: CASSLSQTTGELFF. The full variable domain, with segments outside the CDR3 supplied by the reference TRBV7-6 and TRBJ2-2 proteins, appears as GAGVSQSPRYKVTKRGQDVALRCDPISGHVSLYWYRQALGQGPEFLTYFNYEAQQDKSGLPNDRFSAERPEGSISTLTIQRTEQRDSAMYRCASSLSQTTGELFFGEGSRLTVL.